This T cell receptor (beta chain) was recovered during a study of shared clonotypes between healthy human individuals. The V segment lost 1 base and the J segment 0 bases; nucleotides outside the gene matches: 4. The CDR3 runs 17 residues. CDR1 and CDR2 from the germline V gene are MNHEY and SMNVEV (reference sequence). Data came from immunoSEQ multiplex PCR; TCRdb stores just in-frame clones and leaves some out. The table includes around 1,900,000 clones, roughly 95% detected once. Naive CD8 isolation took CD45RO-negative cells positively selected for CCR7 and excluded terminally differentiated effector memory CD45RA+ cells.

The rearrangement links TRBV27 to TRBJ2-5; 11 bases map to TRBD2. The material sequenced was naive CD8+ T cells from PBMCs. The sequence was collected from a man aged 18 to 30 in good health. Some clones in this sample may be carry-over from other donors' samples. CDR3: CASSLWTGLADQETQYF. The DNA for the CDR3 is TGTGCCAGCAGTTTATGGACGGGACTAGCGGACCAAGAGACCCAGTACTTC.